These T cell receptor beta chains were read from a single sample in a study of OX40 agonist ivuxolimab in advanced cancers. Profiled with immunoSEQ multiplex PCR; TCRdb holds only in-frame clones, not every one. Counted here are under 20,000 clones, roughly 90% occurring once; the ten biggest clones make up 16%. Sequenced here: CD4+ or CD8+ T cells sorted from blood, sampled in a trial of the OX40 agonist ivuxolimab. The receptors derive from an adult with an advanced solid tumor such as melanoma, head and neck, liver or kidney cancer. CDR3s include the opening cysteine and the closing phenylalanine or tryptophan. A D gene is named only where the DNA matches it firmly. Clone size appears in some rows only: once, few, many, or a class for an expanded clone.

TRBV2	few	TRBJ1-2	TRBD1	CASLPETGGRYGYTF	TGTGCCAGCCTACCTGAGACAGGGGGAAGATATGGCTACACCTTC
TRBV6-6	NA	TRBJ1-1	TRBD1	CASRRQGTNTEAFF	TGTGCCAGCAGAAGACAGGGGACGAACACTGAAGCTTTCTTT
TRBV5-5	NA	TRBJ2-2	NA	CASSLAATTGELFF	TGTGCCAGCAGCTTGGCTGCCACCACCGGGGAGCTGTTTTTT
TRBV7-2	NA	TRBJ1-5	TRBD1	CASSLVGQVPYSNQPQHF	TGTGCCAGCAGCTTAGTGGGACAGGTCCCCTATAGCAATCAGCCCCAGCATTTT
TRBV30	NA	TRBJ2-7	TRBD2	CAWSVRTSGRNYEQYF	TGTGCCTGGAGTGTACGAACTAGCGGAAGGAATTACGAGCAGTACTTC
TRBV5-6	NA	TRBJ1-5	NA	CASSFPGDQPQHF	TGTGCCAGCAGCTTCCCGGGGGACCAGCCCCAGCATTTT
TRBV18	NA	TRBJ2-1	NA	CASSLNSGNEQFF	TGTGCCAGCTCACTTAACAGTGGCAATGAGCAGTTCTTC
TRBV4-2	NA	TRBJ2-5	NA	CASSQRLRGETQYF	TGTGCCAGCAGCCAACGGCTTCGTGGGGAGACCCAGTACTTC
TRBV10-1	NA	TRBJ2-7	TRBD2	CASSKGLAGISYEQYF	TGCGCCAGCAGTAAGGGACTAGCGGGAATCTCCTACGAGCAGTACTTC
TRBV7-8	few	TRBJ1-1	NA	CASSTETGHNTEAFF	TGTGCCAGCAGCACCGAAACGGGACATAACACTGAAGCTTTCTTT
TRBV7-8	NA	TRBJ1-2	NA	CASSSRQSNYGYTF	TGTGCCAGCAGCTCGCGACAGAGTAACTATGGCTACACCTTC
TRBV19	NA	TRBJ1-3	TRBD1	CASRTTGLGNTIYF	TGTGCCAGTAGAACGACAGGGCTCGGAAACACCATATATTTT
TRBV5-4	NA	TRBJ2-1	NA	CASSLGNNEQFF	TGTGCCAGCAGCTTGGGTAACAATGAGCAGTTCTTC
TRBV5-6	NA	TRBJ1-3	NA	CASSLGAGGGNTIYF	TGTGCCAGCAGCTTGGGAGCGGGGGGCGGAAACACCATATATTTT
TRBV7-9	NA	TRBJ2-1	NA	CASTQTEYNEQFF	TGTGCCAGCACGCAGACAGAATACAATGAGCAGTTCTTC
TRBV5-1	few	TRBJ2-3	TRBD1	CASSIGQGSGWTDTQYF	TGCGCCAGCAGCATAGGACAGGGCTCCGGTTGGACAGATACGCAGTATTTT
TRBV14	NA	TRBJ2-1	TRBD2	CASSQDSSLAGAHEQFF	TGTGCCAGCAGCCAAGATTCTAGCCTAGCGGGAGCCCATGAGCAGTTCTTC
TRBV9	NA	TRBJ2-1	TRBD2	CASSVGGLAGNNEQFF	TGTGCCAGCAGCGTAGGGGGACTAGCGGGGAACAATGAGCAGTTCTTC
TRBV5-1	NA	TRBJ2-7	TRBD1	CASSLRGPYEQYF	TGCGCCAGCAGTTTGAGGGGGCCCTACGAGCAGTACTTC
TRBV19	few	TRBJ1-6	NA	CASSTLMNSPLHF	TGTGCCAGTAGTACTCTGATGAATTCACCCCTCCACTTT
TRBV6-1	NA	TRBJ2-3	TRBD2	CASSAREGWQDTQYF	TGTGCCAGCAGTGCGAGGGAGGGGTGGCAAGATACGCAGTATTTT
TRBV6-4	NA	TRBJ1-6	NA	CASSESSFGSPLHF	TGTGCCAGCAGTGAGTCCAGCTTTGGGTCACCCCTCCACTTT
TRBV4-3	few	TRBJ2-7	TRBD1	CASSQDATGGKGEQYF	TGCGCCAGCAGCCAAGATGCGACAGGGGGCAAGGGCGAGCAGTACTTC
TRBV4-1	NA	TRBJ1-4	NA	CASSLGGSTNEKLFF	TGCGCCAGCAGCCTGGGAGGCTCGACTAATGAAAAACTGTTTTTT
TRBV27	NA	TRBJ2-2	NA	CASSFSPVNTGELFF	TGTGCCAGCAGTTTCAGTCCGGTGAACACCGGGGAGCTGTTTTTT
TRBV18	once	TRBJ1-1	NA	CASSPIHGDTEAFF	TGTGCCAGCTCACCTATACACGGGGACACTGAAGCTTTCTTT
TRBV5-1	NA	TRBJ1-1	NA	CASSLAGTGNTEAFF	TGCGCCAGCAGCTTAGCCGGGACGGGGAACACTGAAGCTTTCTTT
TRBV7-3	NA	TRBJ1-1	NA	CASSLAGWAEAFF	TGTGCCAGCAGCTTAGCAGGGTGGGCTGAAGCTTTCTTT
TRBV5-1	NA	TRBJ2-7	TRBD2	CASSRGPLAGVSYEQYF	TGCGCCAGCAGCCGTGGGCCCCTAGCGGGGGTCTCCTACGAGCAGTACTTC
TRBV5-1	NA	TRBJ2-1	NA	CASSLDRPYNEQFF	TGCGCCAGCAGCTTGGACAGACCCTACAATGAGCAGTTCTTC
TRBV5-6	NA	TRBJ1-6	NA	CASSSDRLGNSPLHF	TGTGCCAGCAGCTCGGATCGGTTGGGAAATTCACCCCTCCACTTT
TRBV25-1	NA	TRBJ2-7	TRBD1	CASSPSNRGLYEQYF	TGTGCCAGCAGCCCCTCCAACAGGGGGCTCTACGAGCAGTACTTC
TRBV7-4	NA	TRBJ2-7	NA	CASSLQRGAGSTFPYEQYF	TGTGCCAGCAGCTTACAACGTGGGGCAGGGTCCACATTCCCCTACGAGCAGTACTTC
TRBV11-3	NA	TRBJ2-2	TRBD1	CASSLIGGGTGELFF	TGTGCCAGCAGCCTTATAGGGGGCGGCACCGGGGAGCTGTTTTTT
TRBV6-6	NA	TRBJ2-7	TRBD1	CASSYRGQGEYEQYF	TGTGCCAGCAGTTACCGTGGACAGGGGGAGTACGAGCAGTACTTC
TRBV19	once	TRBJ2-5	TRBD2	CASRELAGGSARETQYF	TGTGCCAGTAGAGAACTAGCGGGAGGATCCGCTCGCGAGACCCAGTACTTC
TRBV5-3	NA	TRBJ2-5	NA	CARSPRRCQETQYF	TGTGCCAGAAGCCCCAGAAGATGCCAAGAGACCCAGTACTTC
TRBV10-1	NA	TRBJ2-2	TRBD2	CASRGASGRGNTGELFF	TGCGCCAGCAGAGGAGCGAGCGGGAGGGGGAACACCGGGGAGCTGTTTTTT
TRBV5-1	NA	TRBJ2-7	NA	CASSLEPQGEQYF	TGCGCCAGCAGCTTGGAACCCCAGGGGGAGCAGTACTTC
TRBV10-3	NA	TRBJ2-5	NA	CAISEGEVTQYF	TGTGCCATCAGTGAGGGGGAGGTCACCCAGTACTTC
TRBV11-1	NA	TRBJ1-1	NA	CASSFLGQQNTEAFF	TGTGCCAGCAGCTTCCTAGGACAGCAGAACACTGAAGCTTTCTTT
TRBV6-5	NA	TRBJ1-2	TRBD1	CASRRTGDGYTF	TGTGCCAGCAGAAGGACAGGGGATGGCTACACCTTC
TRBV11-3	NA	TRBJ2-1	TRBD2	CASSQKLSGGSYNEQFF	TGTGCCAGCAGCCAGAAACTTAGCGGGGGGTCCTACAATGAGCAGTTCTTC
TRBV27	NA	TRBJ2-7	NA	CASSSFGPWDEQYF	TGTGCCAGCAGTTCCTTTGGGCCCTGGGACGAGCAGTACTTC
TRBV5-4	NA	TRBJ2-7	NA	CASSHPASSSYEQYF	TGTGCCAGCAGCCATCCGGCCTCGAGCTCCTACGAGCAGTACTTC
TRBV18	NA	TRBJ1-1	TRBD1	CASSPRDRMNTEAFF	TGTGCCAGCTCACCACGGGACAGGATGAACACTGAAGCTTTCTTT
TRBV13	NA	TRBJ2-4	TRBD2	CASSVAGRDIQYF	TGTGCCAGCAGCGTAGCGGGGCGGGACATTCAGTACTTC
TRBV5-6	NA	TRBJ1-2	TRBD1	CASSLQTGGAFGYGYTF	TGTGCCAGCAGCTTGCAAACAGGGGGCGCCTTCGGCTATGGCTACACCTTC
TRBV27	once	TRBJ2-7	NA	CASRGVGVEQYF	TGTGCCAGCAGGGGAGTGGGGGTTGAGCAGTACTTC
TRBV11-2	NA	TRBJ2-7	NA	CASSLGLTAYEQYF	TGTGCCAGCAGCTTAGGTCTGACAGCCTACGAGCAGTACTTC
TRBV6-5	NA	TRBJ1-5	NA	CASGQPNQPQHF	TGTGCCAGTGGACAGCCAAATCAGCCCCAGCATTTT
TRBV21-1	NA	TRBJ2-4	NA	CASSAPGKRAKNIQYF	TGTGCCAGCAGCGCGCCGGGAAAGAGGGCCAAAAACATTCAGTACTTC
TRBV4-1	NA	TRBJ2-5	TRBD2	CASSRGDLAESETQYF	TGCGCCAGCAGCCGAGGAGATCTAGCGGAGAGCGAGACCCAGTACTTC
TRBV4-3	NA	TRBJ1-2	NA	CASSQDQVYGYTF	TGCGCCAGCAGCCAAGATCAGGTGTATGGCTACACCTTC
TRBV5-1	NA	TRBJ2-7	NA	CASGPGSAYEQYF	TGCGCCAGCGGGCCGGGTTCGGCCTACGAGCAGTACTTC